Below, one T cell receptor beta chain is given with its context. The data were obtained in a study of PD-1 blockade in mismatch repair-deficient tumors. The method was immunoSEQ multiplex PCR; TCRdb's version includes in-frame clones alone and lacks a portion of them. The table shows roughly 130,000 clones, with around nine tenths occurring only once. The CDR3 loop spans 15 amino acids. The trim removed 1 base at V and 4 bases at J, leaving 2 bases unmatched. The germline V gene has CDR1 SGHVS and CDR2 FQNEAQ. The gene calls are TRBV7-8 and TRBJ2-2; 8 nucleotides line up with TRBD2. This TCR came from an adult with mismatch repair-deficient cancer. The material sequenced was peripheral blood, taken approximately 72 weeks after starting pembrolizumab. The CDR3 region is CASSLGAGGTGELFF. CDR3 DNA: TGTGCCAGCAGCTTAGGTGCGGGAGGCACCGGGGAGCTGTTTTTT.